This paragraph covers one T cell receptor beta chain sequence. What it binds is not known. The source of the sample is a study of Ad26.COV2.S vaccination and SARS-CoV-2 variants. Study at large: By the intramuscular route, Ad26.COV2.S was given once, or twice 56 days apart. General study results and limits: Substantial breadth in spike-specific CD8+ and CD4+ T cell responses was reportedly seen after vaccination.

Profiling relied on immunoSEQ multiplex PCR, and the TCRdb table lists in-frame clones only, not all of them. The table records about half a million clones, about 89% of them present only once. CDR1 is KGHDR, CDR2 SFDVKD, per germline. The junction had 10 bases not matched to a gene; V was cut back by 4 bases and J by 5 bases. The length of the CDR3 is 16 residues. This sample's treatment: approximately 18 received Ad26.COV2.S at low or high dose, single or two shots; about 5 received placebo; per-sample allocation not given. Each sample was drawn 63 days after the first injection (of vaccine or placebo).

The TCR was taken from a person aged 18 to 59 who received the Ad26.COV2.S COVID-19 vaccine or a placebo. The input for sequencing was peripheral blood, taken in a trial of Ad26.COV2.S vaccine versus placebo. The chain is built from TRBV24-1 and TRBJ1-5; 7 bases are shared with TRBD1. CDR3 nucleotides: TGTGCCACCAGTGACAGCCGACAGGGAGCATATCAGCCCCAGCATTTT. It translates to CATSDSRQGAYQPQHF.